The entry below gives a single TCR beta chain sequence along with its context. Its antigen remains unidentified. The data were taken from a study of memory CD4+ T cells and cytomegalovirus serostatus. Study as a whole: This sample comes from healthy Belgian adults, eight to ten CMV seropositive, under 25 seronegative.

Trimming stripped 4 bases from V and 4 bases from J, with 14 bases between. This CDR3 has 14 amino acids. Germline CDR1 is SGHRS and CDR2 is YFSETQ. The protocol was immunoSEQ multiplex PCR, while the TCRdb copy is restricted to in-frame clones and leaves out a portion. Of around 60,000 clones listed, 82% are singletons. Study-wide points: Each of 65 to 75 CMV-associated TCRbeta sequences occurred in one to five individuals. A US-trained random forest predicted CMV serostatus with median AUC around 0.9.

The sort gate was single viable CD3+CD4+CD8-CD45RO+ cells for memory CD4+ T cells. Positive selection with CD4 microbeads enriched total CD4+ T cells. Sequenced material: memory CD4+ T cells from blood. The receptor comes from an adult in good health and CMV-seronegative. Some clones in this sample may be carry-over from other donors' samples. This chain links TRBV5-1 with TRBJ2-5; the D call may be TRBD1 or TRBD2 (5 bases each). DNA for the CDR3: TGCGCCAGCAGCCAGAGTGGGGGACGAGAGACCCAGTACTTC. It specifies CASSQSGGRETQYF.